This T cell receptor beta chain appears in the sequencing data of a study of T-cell reconstitution after alpha-beta-depleted transplantation in children. The length of the CDR3 is 12 residues. Deletions cut 6 bases from V and 4 bases from J, with 9 bases between. CDR1 and CDR2 from the germline V gene are LGHDT and YNNKEL (reference sequence). Many counts were recorded for this clonotype. Unique molecular identifiers tagged the TCRbeta library. TCRdb independently ran MiXCR on the PCR reads; one entry per CDR3 protein. Of more than 200,000 distinct CDR3 sequences listed, about 8.8% are singletons. The specimen comprised PBMCs from the stem cell graft donor, sampled from the stem cell graft. The rearrangement joins TRBV3-1 to TRBJ1-1; D is ambiguous. This receptor was obtained from a human donor who donated a stem cell graft to a child with SCID. The CDR3 coding sequence is TGTGCCAGCAGTCCCGGGAGCACTGAAGCTTTCTTT. Its protein product is CASSPGSTEAFF.